This passage covers 6 T cell receptor beta chains from one sample sequenced in a study of cytomegalovirus exposure and HLA in healthy donors (TCRdb year 2017). The protocol used for the library was the immunoSEQ multiplex PCR assay. A mixture of 60 forward primers for TCR Vbeta segments and 13 reverse primers for TCR Jbeta segments was used in the multiplex PCR. The source is immuneACCESS, and TCRdb retained only in-frame sequences with V and J called. Part of the clones is not carried over; for the studies checked, unresolved V genes explain less than half of this, and the remainder is unexplained. This sample's table lists approximately 96,000 clones. Clones ranked in the top ten supply about 6% of the sample. Input material: PBMCs. The receptors were sampled from a girl between 5 and 17 years old in good health and CMV-seropositive.

The chain recombines TRBV27 with TRBJ1-4, with unresolved D. V shed 0 bases and J shed 2 bases, with 7 bases lying between them. This CDR3 comprises 15 residues. The V gene's germline CDR1 is MNHEY and CDR2 SMNVEV (reference sequence). The CDR3 DNA follows: TGTGCCAGCAGTTTATCGAGGGTTACTAATGAAAAACTGTTTTTT. Protein product: CASSLSRVTNEKLFF.

The chain recombines TRBV5-6 with TRBJ1-2, with D perhaps TRBD1 (6 bases). Deletions cut 4 bases from V and 4 bases from J, with 14 bases between. Germline CDR1 SGHDT, CDR2 YYEEEE. CDR3 length: 14 residues. This CDR3 is CASSLPQGTYGYTF. The CDR3 DNA reads as TGTGCCAGCAGCCTCCCCCAGGGGACCTATGGCTACACCTTC.

The chain carries TRBV7-9 and TRBJ2-7; 7 positions match TRBD1. Germline CDR1 reads SEHNR; CDR2 reads FQNEAQ (reference sequence). V trimming: 5 bases; J trimming: 2 bases; junction bases outside the gene matches: 6. The CDR3 runs to 14 residues. Written as DNA, the CDR3 is TGTGCCAGCAGCCCCCCGGGACAGACCTACGAGCAGTACGTC. Amino acids: CASSPPGQTYEQYV.

This chain joins TRBV27 and TRBJ2-6; D gene uncertain. Trimming shortened V by 3 bases and J by 2 bases, and 14 bases separated the two germline ends. CDR1 and CDR2 from the germline V gene are MNHEY and SMNVEV (reference sequence). The CDR3 covers 17 residues. CDR3 protein: CASSLNWATTGANVLTF. The CDR3 region has the DNA TGTGCCAGCAGTTTGAACTGGGCCACAACTGGGGCCAACGTCCTGACTTTC.

J is TRBJ2-7 and V is TRBV28, with a tentative D call TRBD1 (7 bases). The CDR3 is 15 residues long. CDR1 MDHEN and CDR2 SYDVKM come from the germline V gene. The V gene lost 9 bases and the J gene lost 1 base, with 19 bases spanning the gap. CDR3 in amino acids: CARPDQGGRSYEQYV. The CDR3 DNA sequence: TGTGCCAGACCGGATCAGGGGGGAAGGTCCTACGAGCAGTACGTC.

The chain links TRBV6-1 to TRBJ1-5; no reliable D call. The CDR3 is 15 amino acids. Trimming left V 7 bases short and J 0 bases short, with 13 bases between. Per germline, CDR1 MNHNS and CDR2 SASEGT. CDR3: CASNAGKNSNQPQHF. DNA of the CDR3: TGTGCCAGCAACGCGGGGAAAAATAGCAATCAGCCCCAGCATTTT.